The 26 T cell receptor beta chains below come from one sample, sequenced in a study of T cell responses to AZD1222 COVID-19 vaccine. Profiled with immunoSEQ multiplex PCR; TCRdb holds only in-frame clones, not every one. The sample yields 120,000 to 150,000 clones, roughly 91% seen once. The sequencing used peripheral blood, collected on day 0 of AZD1222 vaccination. These TCRs come from an adult in good health.

The genes are TRBV27 and TRBJ2-3; 9 positions match TRBD2. This CDR3 contains 14 residues. V was clipped by 7 bases and J by 6 bases; unmatched bases: 8. Germline V lookup: CDR1 MNHEY, CDR2 SMNVEV (reference sequence). The DNA for the CDR3 is TGTGCCAGCACCTCCGGGACTAGCCTGGATACGCAGTATTTT. Translation: CASTSGTSLDTQYF.

This sequence joins TRBV10-2 and TRBJ2-7; 8 bases map to TRBD1. The V and J ends lost 8 bases and 4 bases, in that order; junction bases with no gene match: 7. CDR3 length: 13 amino acids. Germline CDR1 is WSHSY and CDR2 is SAAADI. The CDR3 sequence is CASSDRDKYEQYF. The CDR3 bases are TGCGCCAGCTCGGACAGGGACAAGTACGAGCAGTACTTC.

The sample holds one count of this clone. This chain joins TRBV19 and TRBJ2-1, with a possible D match to TRBD2 (5 bases). V was trimmed by 6 bases and J by 6 bases, leaving 6 bases between them. The germline gives CDR1 LNHDA, CDR2 SQIVND (reference sequence). CDR3 length: 11 amino acids. This chain's CDR3 is CASSGVNEQFF. CDR3 DNA sequence: TGTGCCAGTAGCGGGGTCAATGAGCAGTTCTTC.

This chain joins TRBV30 and TRBJ2-2; D ambiguous. Germline lookup yields CDR1 GTSNPN and CDR2 SVGIG (reference sequence). The CDR3 consists of 12 residues. V lost 0 bases and J 6 bases, leaving 5 bases between the germline ends. CDR3 bases: TGTGCCTGGAGTGTTAAACCCGGGGAGCTGTTTTTT. As protein: CAWSVKPGELFF.

The chain is built from TRBV4-1 and TRBJ1-1, with a possible D match to TRBD1 (5 bases). Per the germline V gene, CDR1 is MGHRA and CDR2 is YSYEKL. The CDR3 extends over 14 amino acids. V lost 4 bases and J 5 bases, leaving 14 bases between the germline ends. CDR3: CASSRSRVVTEAFF. The DNA for the CDR3 is TGCGCCAGCAGCCGCAGCAGGGTGGTTACTGAAGCTTTCTTT.

The chain has TRBV5-4 and TRBJ1-2; D is unclear. CDR1 and CDR2 (germline): SGHNT, YYREEE (reference sequence). The CDR3 length is 14 residues. V lost 5 bases to trimming and J lost 5 bases, with 16 bases between them. The CDR3 reads CASRPISEDYGYTF. Here the CDR3 DNA reads TGTGCCAGCAGGCCAATTTCCGAAGATTATGGCTACACCTTC.

This clone was counted between two and nine times. V gene TRBV7-9 combines with J gene TRBJ2-1, with D possibly being TRBD2 (5 bases). The germline V gene has CDR1 SEHNR and CDR2 FQNEAQ (reference sequence). The CDR3 sequence is 15 residues long. Trimming left V 3 bases short and J 10 bases short, with 19 bases between. CDR3 bases: TGTGCCAGCAGCTTCGTAGGCGGGTCCTCGGCGGAGCAGTTCTTC. This codes for CASSFVGGSSAEQFF.

The CDR3 DNA reads TGCAGTGTCGGGGAGGTGGGCACCATATATTTT. As protein: CSVGEVGTIYF. The rearrangement links TRBV20-1 to TRBJ1-3; no clear D gene. CDR1 is DFQATT and CDR2 is SNEGSKA in the germline V gene (reference sequence). CDR3 size: 11 residues. With 7 bases removed from V and 9 bases from J, the gap between germline ends came to 13 bases.

This clone was detected only once. The genes are TRBV6-6 and TRBJ1-2, with 7 positions matching TRBD1. Germline V gene data show CDR1 as MNHNY and CDR2 as SVGAGI (reference sequence). Trimming at V came to 4 bases and at J to 8 bases, leaving 7 bases not matched to a gene. The CDR3 runs to 13 residues. The CDR3: CASSWTGTEGYTF. The CDR3 DNA is TGTGCCAGCAGTTGGACCGGGACAGAGGGCTACACCTTC.

This chain links TRBV3-1 (or the pseudogene TRBV3-2) with TRBJ1-2; maybe TRBD1 (5 bases). Germline V gene sequence: CDR1 LGHDT, CDR2 YNNKEL (reference sequence). The CDR3 is 14 amino acids. V gave up 4 bases and J gave up 3 bases, with 12 bases separating them. CDR3 DNA: TGTGCCAGCAGCCCCCCTTTGGGGGACTATGGCTACACCTTC. It translates to CASSPPLGDYGYTF.

The chain employs TRBV5-1 and TRBJ2-5, with TRBD2 matching 11 bases. This CDR3 spans 17 amino acids. Germline V gene lookup returns CDR1 SGHRS and CDR2 YFSETQ. J gave up 2 bases and V 4 bases, and 10 bases lay outside the gene matches. The CDR3 spells CASSPGTSGGSQETQYF. The CDR3 bases are TGCGCCAGCAGCCCTGGGACTAGCGGAGGATCACAAGAGACCCAGTACTTC. Together with reference TRBV5-1 and TRBJ2-5, the CDR3 gives the full variable domain: KAGVTQTPRYLIKTRGQQVTLSCSPISGHRSVSWYQQTPGQGLQFLFEYFSETQRNKGNFPGRFSGRQFSNSRSEMNVSTLELGDSALYLCASSPGTSGGSQETQYFGPGTRLLVL.

This chain joins TRBV27 and TRBJ1-5; no definite D call. Trimming took 4 bases from V and 0 from J, leaving 4 bases between them. The CDR3 is made up of 13 amino acids. Germline lookup yields CDR1 MNHEY and CDR2 SMNVEV (reference sequence). DNA of the CDR3: TGTGCCAGCAGTTCCTATAGCAATCAGCCCCAGCATTTT. Its protein product is CASSSYSNQPQHF.

The CDR3 sequence is CASSLQRGYTEAFF. CDR3 nucleotides: TGCGCCAGCAGCCTCCAAAGGGGGTACACTGAAGCTTTCTTT. The chain combines TRBV4-1 with TRBJ1-1, with D tentatively TRBD1 (6 bases). The CDR3 is 14 residues long. V gave up 4 bases and J gave up 3 bases, with 12 bases separating them. Germline CDR1 is MGHRA and CDR2 is YSYEKL.

The CDR3 here is CASSLDSATDTQYF. Written as DNA, the CDR3 is TGCGCCAGCAGCTTGGACAGCGCCACAGATACGCAGTATTTT. This sequence joins TRBV5-1 and TRBJ2-3; D remains ambiguous. Looked up from germline, CDR1 is SGHRS and CDR2 is YFSETQ. There are 14 residues in the CDR3. Trimming cost V 0 bases and J 2 bases, with 7 bases left between them.

The rearrangement uses TRBV5-1 and TRBJ1-1, with D possibly TRBD1 on 5 matching bases. Trimming removed 3 bases from V and 0 bases from J, with 12 bases in between. Germline V CDR1 and CDR2: SGHRS, YFSETQ. This CDR3 region has 15 residues. CDR3 in DNA: TGCGCCAGCAGCTCCCCGGGGCAAATGAACACTGAAGCTTTCTTT. Protein sequence: CASSSPGQMNTEAFF.

The genes are TRBV3-1 (or the pseudogene TRBV3-2) and TRBJ1-6, with TRBD1 as a possible D gene (5 bases). This CDR3 region has 15 residues. Trimming cost V 4 bases and J 10 bases, with 17 bases left between them. CDR1 and CDR2 (germline): LGHDT, YNNKEL (reference sequence). CDR3 region: CASSPRDGTGSPLHF. The DNA for the CDR3 is TGTGCCAGCAGCCCCCGGGACGGCACCGGATCACCCCTCCACTTT.

V and J are TRBV6-2 or TRBV6-3 and TRBJ1-2; 11 positions agree with TRBD1. Losses at the gene ends were 2 bases for V and 3 bases for J; bases not matched to a gene: 5. Germline CDR1 reads MNHEY; CDR2 reads SVGEGT. This CDR3 spans 16 amino acids. For the CDR3, the DNA is TGTGCCAGCAGTTACCTGTGGACAGGGGGCGACTATGGCTACACCTTC. This encodes CASSYLWTGGDYGYTF.

V and J are TRBV2 and TRBJ1-3; D is possibly TRBD1 (6 bases). The germline V gene has CDR1 SNHLY and CDR2 FYNNEI. Trimming shortened V by 4 bases and J by 0 bases, and 13 bases separated the two germline ends. The CDR3 sequence is 16 residues long. CDR3 bases: TGTGCCAGCAGTGGGATTGACAGGAGCTCTGGAAACACCATATATTTT. Protein: CASSGIDRSSGNTIYF.

This sequence joins TRBV3-1 (or the pseudogene TRBV3-2) and TRBJ2-3; 7 nucleotides match TRBD2. Germline assignment: CDR1 LGHDT and CDR2 YNNKEL (reference sequence). V lost 3 bases to trimming and J lost 6 bases; unmatched junction nucleotides: 15. The CDR3 extends over 17 amino acids. Here the CDR3 DNA reads TGTGCCAGCAGCCACCAAAGCGGGATCGGACTGTCGGATACGCAGTATTTT. Translation: CASSHQSGIGLSDTQYF.

V usage is TRBV19 and J usage is TRBJ1-2; tentatively, D is TRBD1 (5 bases). The ends were cut back, 8 bases at V and 2 bases at J, with 18 bases in the middle. The CDR3 extends over 15 amino acids. Germline CDR1 is LNHDA and CDR2 is SQIVND (reference sequence). CDR3 sequence reads: CASLSLGQGNYGYTF. The CDR3 DNA reads as TGTGCCAGTCTATCCCTGGGGCAGGGAAACTATGGCTACACCTTC.

J is TRBJ2-7 and V is TRBV29-1; 7 nucleotides agree with TRBD1. V lost 4 bases and J lost 1; bases outside the gene matches: 10. This CDR3 spans 15 amino acids. Per the germline V gene, CDR1 is SQVTM and CDR2 is ANQGSEA. This CDR3 is CSVGTGPTISYEQYF. The CDR3, as DNA: TGCAGCGTTGGGACAGGCCCAACCATTTCCTACGAGCAGTACTTC.

The chain employs TRBV6-6 and TRBJ2-7, with D perhaps matching TRBD2 (5 bases). The germline V gene encodes CDR1 MNHNY and CDR2 SVGAGI (reference sequence). The CDR3 is 12 amino acids. V lost 8 bases and J 3 bases, leaving 11 bases between the germline ends. In nucleotides, the CDR3 is TGTGCCAGCGGGCCGGGAAACTACGAGCAGTACTTC. Amino acid sequence: CASGPGNYEQYF.

The chain couples TRBV3-1 (or the pseudogene TRBV3-2) to TRBJ2-5; TRBD1 agrees at 11 bases. V shed 4 bases and J 4 bases; nucleotides not matched to a gene: 5. Germline V gene lookup returns CDR1 LGHDT and CDR2 YNNKEL (reference sequence). The CDR3 spans 15 residues. The CDR3 sequence: CASSLRTGGGETQYF. For the CDR3, the DNA is TGTGCCAGCAGCCTACGGACAGGGGGCGGAGAGACCCAGTACTTC.

Concerning this clone itself: Germline and junction disagree at one end, which may indicate a read error. The rearrangement joins TRBV7-7 to TRBJ2-1, with a possible D match to TRBD1 (5 bases). The CDR3 runs to 15 residues. Germline V gives CDR1 SSHAT, CDR2 FNYEAQ (reference sequence). CDR3 in amino acids: CASSLGLQGGNEQFF. The CDR3 DNA reads TGTGCTAGCAGCTTAGGCCTGCAGGGCGGCAATGAGCAGTTCTTC.

This clone was detected once. V usage is TRBV30 and J usage is TRBJ1-4; 9 bases agree with TRBD1. The CDR3 is made up of 13 amino acids. Germline lookup yields CDR1 GTSNPN and CDR2 SVGIG (reference sequence). Trimming took 5 bases from V and 5 from J; bases not matched to a gene: 3. The CDR3 loop is CAWGTGGNEKLFF. The CDR3 DNA follows: TGTGCCTGGGGAACAGGGGGCAATGAAAAACTGTTTTTT.

CDR3 region: CASSFSGRVSEQYF. The CDR3 DNA reads as TGTGCCAGCAGCTTCTCGGGAAGGGTTAGCGAGCAGTACTTC. This sequence joins TRBV5-5 and TRBJ2-7, with D maybe TRBD2 (5 bases). Germline V gene lookup returns CDR1 SGHKS and CDR2 YYEKEE (reference sequence). V was trimmed by 2 bases and J by 6 bases, leaving 15 bases between them. The length of the CDR3 is 14 residues.